A single sample gave rise to the 25 T cell receptor beta chains below, sequenced in a study of cytotoxic CD8 clonotypes in ibrutinib-treated CLL. Method: immunoSEQ multiplex PCR; TCRdb's copy keeps in-frame clones and lacks some. The table records around 91,000 clones, just over 85% of them present only once. This specimen consisted of PBMCs, obtained before ibrutinib treatment. The receptors were sampled from a human donor with chronic lymphocytic leukemia.

The rearrangement links TRBV27 to TRBJ2-7, with D tentatively TRBD1 (6 bases). The V end lost 6 bases, the J end lost 0 bases, and 15 bases lay between the germline ends. Germline V gives CDR1 MNHEY, CDR2 SMNVEV (reference sequence). The CDR3 contains 15 residues. The CDR3 DNA sequence: TGTGCCAGCAGATCAGGGGTGGATAGCTCCTACGAGCAGTACTTC. It yields the protein CASRSGVDSSYEQYF.

The genes are TRBV30 and TRBJ2-2; 9 bases align to TRBD1. Germline-derived CDR1 and CDR2 are GTSNPN and SVGIG (reference sequence). The CDR3 is 15 residues long. Trimming cost V 2 bases and J 4 bases; bases outside gene matches: 5. The CDR3 here is CAWSLQGAVTGELFF. For the CDR3, the DNA is TGTGCCTGGAGTTTACAGGGGGCGGTCACCGGGGAGCTGTTTTTT. Looking up the rest from reference TRBV30 and TRBJ2-2 gives the full variable domain: SQTIHQWPATLVQPVGSPLSLECTVEGTSNPNLYWYRQAAGRGLQLLFYSVGIGQISSEVPQNLSASRPQDRQFILSSKKLLLSDSGFYLCAWSLQGAVTGELFFGEGSRLTVL.

The chain combines TRBV27 with TRBJ1-1; D remains ambiguous. This CDR3 spans 13 amino acids. The germline V gene encodes CDR1 MNHEY and CDR2 SMNVEV (reference sequence). V was cut by 10 bases and J by 3 bases, with 15 bases left in between. For the CDR3, the DNA is TGTGCCACCTTGGACCTCCGGGACACTGAAGCTTTCTTT. Translating it yields CATLDLRDTEAFF.

The genes are TRBV6-5 and TRBJ2-7; no clear D. The CDR3 has 12 amino acids. CDR1 is MNHEY and CDR2 is SVGAGI in the germline V gene. V lost 4 bases and J 7 bases, leaving 11 bases between the germline ends. The CDR3 sequence is CASSSAVKEQYF. CDR3 bases: TGTGCCAGCAGTTCGGCCGTAAAAGAGCAGTACTTC.

The chain has TRBV4-3 and TRBJ2-1; 11 nucleotides match TRBD2. The CDR3 is 16 amino acids. V shed 4 bases, J shed 10 bases, and the junction held 12 bases outside the gene matches. CDR1 is LGHNA, CDR2 YSLEER, per germline. In nucleotides, the CDR3 is TGCGCCAGCAGCCTCTGGCTAGCGGGAGGTCCTTTCGAGCAGTTCTTC. The encoded protein is CASSLWLAGGPFEQFF.

Here the CDR3 DNA reads TGTGCCAGCAAAGGACAGGTCTCTGGAAACACCATATATTTT. Protein sequence: CASKGQVSGNTIYF. The chain has TRBV2 and TRBJ1-3, with 7 nucleotides matching TRBD1. The CDR3 length is 14 residues. With 7 bases clipped from V and 0 bases from J, the junction kept 3 bases outside the gene matches. CDR1 SNHLY and CDR2 FYNNEI come from the germline V gene.

The chain recombines TRBV7-6 with TRBJ2-1; unclear D gene. Trimming removed 5 bases at V and 6 bases at J, with 14 bases between. CDR1 is SGHVS and CDR2 is FNYEAQ in the germline V gene. This CDR3 has 14 amino acids. CDR3: CASSPVIVPNEQFF. The CDR3 DNA is TGTGCCAGCAGCCCTGTGATCGTACCCAATGAGCAGTTCTTC.

This chain links TRBV29-1 with TRBJ2-7, with D possibly being TRBD1 or TRBD2 (7 bases each). The CDR3 has 16 residues. CDR1 SQVTM and CDR2 ANQGSEA come from the germline V gene. V shed 4 bases and J shed 6 bases, with 25 bases lying between them. The chain's CDR3 is CSVAHPGGVALSEQYF. CDR3 coding DNA: TGCAGCGTTGCCCACCCAGGGGGGGTTGCCCTGAGCGAGCAGTACTTC.

The gene calls are TRBV5-8 and TRBJ1-5; TRBD1 aligns across 8 bases. Unmatched junction bases numbered 8, after V lost 4 bases and J lost 2 bases. Germline V gene data show CDR1 as SGHTS and CDR2 as YDEGEE. The CDR3 has 16 residues. The CDR3 DNA follows: TGTGCCAGCAGCCACGGACAGGGTAGGGGCAATCAGCCCCAGCATTTT. Translating gives CASSHGQGRGNQPQHF.

The V call is TRBV7-3, the J call TRBJ2-1, with 9 bases that match TRBD1. V gave up 5 bases and J gave up 4 bases; unmatched junction bases: 12. The CDR3 contains 17 residues. Germline CDR1 reads SGHTA; CDR2 reads FQGTGA. CDR3 coding DNA: TGTGCCAGCAGCCCCCAACTAGGACAGGGGAGTTACAATGAGCAGTTCTTC. Translated, it gives CASSPQLGQGSYNEQFF.

The chain has TRBV6-1 and TRBJ2-3; TRBD2 aligns across 7 bases. Germline lookup yields CDR1 MNHNS and CDR2 SASEGT. The CDR3 length is 15 residues. V was clipped by 3 bases and J by 4 bases; unmatched bases: 7. The CDR3 bases are TGTGCCAGCAGTGACGGACTAGGTCTTCCAGATACGCAGTATTTT. This encodes CASSDGLGLPDTQYF.

This clone appeared once. The CDR3 region has the DNA TGTGCCAGCAGACCCGTCGACAAGGTATACGAAAAACTGTTTTTT. Translated, it gives CASRPVDKVYEKLFF. The chain employs TRBV6-5 and TRBJ1-4, with D unclear. Germline V gives CDR1 MNHEY, CDR2 SVGAGI. The CDR3 covers 15 residues. V gave up 6 bases and J gave up 8 bases, with 19 bases separating them.

The chain recombines TRBV4-2 with TRBJ1-1, with D maybe TRBD1 (5 bases). The CDR3 runs 14 residues. The germline V gene encodes CDR1 LGHNA and CDR2 YNFKEQ. The V end lost 0 bases, the J end lost 3 bases, and 8 bases lay between the germline ends. The CDR3: CASSQDRVDTEAFF. CDR3 sequence (DNA): TGTGCCAGCAGCCAAGACAGGGTGGACACTGAAGCTTTCTTT.

The chain combines TRBV21-1 with TRBJ2-1; the table's D call TRBD2 went unverified against the DNA. TRBV21-1 is annotated as a pseudogene. This CDR3 region has 16 residues. This chain's CDR3 is CASSKGGGSSYNEQFF. The CDR3 bases are TGTGCCAGCAGCAAAGGGGGCGGGAGCTCCTACAATGAGCAGTTCTTC.

This clone showed up just once. J is TRBJ2-2 and V is TRBV7-6; D remains unclear. This CDR3 comprises 13 residues. Germline V gives CDR1 SGHVS, CDR2 FNYEAQ. Trimming shortened V by 1 base and J by 4 bases, and 4 bases separated the two germline ends. In DNA, the CDR3 is TGTGCCAGCAGCTTAGGTAGCACCGGGGAGCTGTTTTTT. Translation gives CASSLGSTGELFF.

This clone was detected only once. The chain links TRBV11-2 to TRBJ2-7; either TRBD1 or TRBD2 may fit D (6 bases each). V gave up 0 bases and J gave up 0 bases, with 15 bases separating them. CDR3 length: 17 amino acids. CDR1 SGHAT and CDR2 FQNNGV come from the germline V gene. This CDR3 reads CASSLEEGGEGSYEQYF. CDR3 bases: TGTGCCAGCAGCTTAGAGGAGGGGGGAGAAGGCTCCTACGAGCAGTACTTC.

The CDR3 region is CASSFLTGFSGNTIYF. The CDR3 DNA reads TGTGCCAGCAGTTTTCTGACAGGGTTCTCTGGAAACACCATATATTTT. The rearrangement links TRBV11-2 to TRBJ1-3; 7 nucleotides match TRBD1. With V trimmed by 6 bases and J by 0 bases, 8 bases remained unmatched. CDR1 is SGHAT and CDR2 is FQNNGV in the germline V gene. The CDR3 runs 16 residues.

V is TRBV7-9 and J is TRBJ1-4; 10 bases are a match to TRBD1. Germline V gives CDR1 SEHNR, CDR2 FQNEAQ (reference sequence). This CDR3 is 14 amino acids long. V trimming: 5 bases; J trimming: 9 bases; junction bases outside the gene matches: 6. This CDR3 is CASSPGQGMKKLFF. CDR3 coding DNA: TGTGCCAGCAGCCCGGGACAGGGGATGAAAAAACTGTTTTTT.

The chain is built from TRBV19 and TRBJ1-5, with D possibly TRBD1 on 6 matching bases. The V gene's germline CDR1 is LNHDA and CDR2 SQIVND (reference sequence). Trimming shortened V by 7 bases and J by 5 bases, and 12 bases separated the two germline ends. The CDR3 covers 13 residues. CDR3 residues: CASNPGVDQPQHF. CDR3 nucleotide sequence: TGTGCCAGTAACCCAGGGGTTGATCAGCCCCAGCATTTT.

This clone was counted a single time. The V gene is TRBV7-6, the J gene TRBJ2-2; TRBD1 might be the D (6 bases). The CDR3 covers 13 residues. Germline lookup yields CDR1 SGHVS and CDR2 FNYEAQ. Deletions cut 3 bases from V and 7 bases from J, with 9 bases between. In DNA, the CDR3 is TGTGCCAGCAGCTTGCAGGGGAACGGGGAGCTGTTTTTT. It yields the protein CASSLQGNGELFF.

This clone was recorded once. The chain has TRBV29-1 and TRBJ1-1; 10 bases line up with TRBD1. Germline V lookup: CDR1 SQVTM, CDR2 ANQGSEA. The length of the CDR3 is 17 residues. Trimming at V came to 5 bases and at J to 0 bases, leaving 12 bases not matched to a gene. The DNA of the CDR3 is TGCAGCGTTCTTCCGGCGGGGACAGGGGTTTTGAACACTGAAGCTTTCTTT. This codes for CSVLPAGTGVLNTEAFF.

The chain is built from TRBV7-9 and TRBJ2-3; 8 nucleotides match TRBD2. Germline trimming cut 5 bases from V and 4 bases from J; bases unmatched to any gene: 11. CDR1 is SEHNR, CDR2 FQNEAQ, per germline (reference sequence). The CDR3 length is 16 residues. The CDR3 protein is CASSPGAGALADTQYF. The CDR3, as DNA: TGTGCCAGCAGCCCTGGAGCGGGAGCCCTTGCAGATACGCAGTATTTT. The variable domain in full, with the rest retrieved from reference TRBV7-9 and TRBJ2-3, is DTGVSQNPRHKITKRGQNVTFRCDPISEHNRLYWYRQTLGQGPEFLTYFQNEAQLEKSRLLSDRFSAERPKGSFSTLEIQRTEQGDSAMYLCASSPGAGALADTQYFGPGTRLTVL.

The chain couples TRBV2 to TRBJ2-7; D not certain. The V end lost 7 bases, the J end lost 0 bases, and 16 bases lay between the germline ends. The CDR3 has 15 residues. CDR1 and CDR2 (germline): SNHLY, FYNNEI. Here the CDR3 DNA reads TGTGCCAGCACACTTACAAGAGCGACCTCCTACGAGCAGTACTTC. Translated, it gives CASTLTRATSYEQYF.

This chain links TRBV5-6 with TRBJ2-7; D gene uncertain. V lost 5 bases, J lost 4 bases, and 7 bases lay in between. CDR1 is SGHDT, CDR2 YYEEEE, per germline. This CDR3 contains 11 residues. CDR3 nucleotide sequence: TGTGCCAGCAGTAGGAAATACGAGCAGTACTTC. Translated, it gives CASSRKYEQYF.

This chain connects TRBV29-1 to TRBJ1-2; no clear D gene. Germline assignment: CDR1 SQVTM and CDR2 ANQGSEA. The CDR3 is 13 amino acids. Trimming took off 4 bases at V and 8 bases at J, with 17 bases between the two ends. The CDR3 DNA sequence: TGCAGCGTTGGTAATAATTACCCGCCCGGCTACACCTTC. Translation gives CSVGNNYPPGYTF.